The 14 T cell receptor beta chains below were found in one sample sequenced in a study of blood T cell repertoires in COVID-19. The assay was immunoSEQ multiplex PCR, and TCRdb's table has in-frame clones only and misses some. In the table there are about 180,000 clones, around 80% of which are singletons. The sample consisted of peripheral blood. The receptors stem from a woman older than 75 with COVID-19, enrolled during active disease.

V gene TRBV12-5 combines with J gene TRBJ2-3; D perhaps matches TRBD2 (6 bases). Deletions cut 6 bases from V and 2 bases from J, with 18 bases between. This CDR3 contains 16 residues. Germline V gives CDR1 LGHNT, CDR2 FRNRAP. CDR3 amino acids: CASGLAGRINTDTQYF. The DNA for the CDR3 is TGTGCTAGTGGCCTCGCGGGACGAATAAACACAGATACGCAGTATTTT.

The V call is TRBV6-5, the J call TRBJ1-2; maybe TRBD1 (6 bases). The V end was cut by 1 base, the J end by 7 bases, with 16 bases between. This CDR3 is built from 15 residues. CDR1 is MNHEY and CDR2 is SVGAGI in the germline V gene. Here the CDR3 reads CASSYFQQGASGYTF. The CDR3 bases are TGTGCCAGCAGTTACTTCCAACAGGGAGCTTCTGGCTACACCTTC.

The chain carries TRBV4-3 and TRBJ2-7; a weak D match, TRBD2 (6 bases). This CDR3 is 17 amino acids long. The germline V gene has CDR1 LGHNA and CDR2 YSLEER. Between the trimmed V and J ends, which lost 0 bases and 0 bases, there was a span of 15 bases. CDR3: CASSQDRLLAFSYEQYF. The CDR3 nucleotides read TGCGCCAGCAGCCAAGATCGACTGCTAGCGTTCTCCTACGAGCAGTACTTC.

The chain combines TRBV27 with TRBJ2-1, with 9 bases aligning to TRBD2. Germline V gene lookup returns CDR1 MNHEY and CDR2 SMNVEV (reference sequence). Trimming took 3 bases from V and 9 from J; bases not matched to a gene: 9. The CDR3 has 15 amino acids. The CDR3 reads CASSLREGRSSEQFF. The CDR3 DNA is TGTGCCAGCAGTTTGCGGGAGGGCCGGAGCAGTGAGCAGTTCTTC.

This clone was recorded a few times. This CDR3 is CASRTTWLSGNTIYF. The CDR3 DNA reads as TGTGCCAGCAGGACAACATGGCTCTCTGGAAACACCATATATTTT. V gene TRBV2 combines with J gene TRBJ1-3; D call uncertain. V was shortened by 6 bases and J by 0 bases, with 12 bases between the two germline ends. CDR3 length: 15 residues. Germline V lookup: CDR1 SNHLY, CDR2 FYNNEI.

The chain uses TRBV21-1 and TRBJ2-3; TRBD1 is the table's D call, not checked against the DNA. TRBV21-1 is a pseudogene segment. This CDR3 has 16 amino acids. The CDR3 protein is CASSKDRDRDTDTQYF. The DNA for the CDR3 is TGTGCCAGCAGCAAAGACCGGGACAGGGACACAGATACGCAGTATTTT.

The chain recombines TRBV28 with TRBJ2-1, with 9 bases matching TRBD2. Germline values: CDR1 MDHEN, CDR2 SYDVKM. V dropped 8 bases and J dropped 7; count of bases not matched to a gene: 18. CDR3 length equals 17 residues. The CDR3 nucleotides read TGTGCCAGCTTCAAAAGAGCGGGAGGTCTGGGGAGAAATGAGCAGTTCTTC. Its protein is CASFKRAGGLGRNEQFF.

The rearrangement uses TRBV10-3 and TRBJ1-1, with D perhaps matching TRBD1 (5 bases). CDR1 and CDR2 (germline): ENHRY, SYGVKD. This CDR3 region has 11 residues. V was shortened by 11 bases and J by 1 base, with 8 bases between the two germline ends. In DNA, the CDR3 is TGTGCCGTTAGGGGGAACACTGAAGCTTTCTTT. Translation: CAVRGNTEAFF.

This CDR3 reads CASSSGSARYEQYF. CDR3 DNA: TGTGCCAGCAGTTCCGGGTCCGCAAGATACGAGCAGTACTTC. The gene calls are TRBV2 and TRBJ2-7; no clear D gene. The CDR3 has 14 amino acids. Between the trimmed V and J ends, which lost 5 bases and 4 bases, there was a span of 15 bases. Germline loops: CDR1 SNHLY, CDR2 FYNNEI.

V is TRBV7-6 and J is TRBJ2-7; TRBD2 matches 9 bases. This CDR3 comprises 16 residues. Trimming cost V 4 bases and J 4 bases; bases outside gene matches: 11. Germline-derived CDR1 and CDR2 are SGHVS and FNYEAQ. The CDR3 DNA reads as TGTGCCAGCAGCTCAAGGGCGGCGGGGGGGCAATACGAGCAGTACTTC. Protein product: CASSSRAAGGQYEQYF.

The chain employs TRBV12-3 or TRBV12-4 and TRBJ1-1; TRBD1 agrees at 7 bases. The CDR3 covers 12 residues. J was trimmed by 10 bases and V by 5 bases; bases with no gene match: 7. The CDR3 loop reads CASSRQGLGAFF. DNA of the CDR3: TGTGCCAGCAGTCGACAGGGTCTTGGAGCTTTCTTT.

This clone was observed a single time. This chain links TRBV7-2 with TRBJ2-5, with 10 bases identical to TRBD2. V lost 5 bases and J lost 2; bases outside the gene matches: 14. Per germline, CDR1 SGHTA and CDR2 FQGNSA. The CDR3 totals 18 residues. The CDR3 loop is CASSLQLGGAGGQETQYF. The CDR3 DNA sequence: TGTGCCAGCAGCCTACAGCTGGGCGGAGCGGGGGGGCAAGAGACCCAGTACTTC.

This chain links TRBV5-1 with TRBJ2-1; 7 nucleotides line up with TRBD2. The trim removed 1 base at V and 1 base at J, leaving 2 bases unmatched. The CDR3 is 15 amino acids. The germline CDR1 and CDR2 sequences are SGHRS and YFSETQ. The CDR3 sequence: CASSLRGESYNEQFF. In DNA, the CDR3 is TGCGCCAGCAGCTTGCGGGGGGAGTCCTACAATGAGCAGTTCTTC.

The V call is TRBV7-9, the J call TRBJ1-2, with D perhaps TRBD1 (6 bases). V lost 3 bases, J lost 0 bases, and 23 bases lay in between. Germline values: CDR1 SEHNR, CDR2 FQNEAQ (reference sequence). The CDR3 length is 19 residues. Written as DNA, the CDR3 is TGTGCCAGCAGCTTCGCCCATGGATGGACAGCCTCCCCTAACTATGGCTACACCTTC. This gives the protein CASSFAHGWTASPNYGYTF.